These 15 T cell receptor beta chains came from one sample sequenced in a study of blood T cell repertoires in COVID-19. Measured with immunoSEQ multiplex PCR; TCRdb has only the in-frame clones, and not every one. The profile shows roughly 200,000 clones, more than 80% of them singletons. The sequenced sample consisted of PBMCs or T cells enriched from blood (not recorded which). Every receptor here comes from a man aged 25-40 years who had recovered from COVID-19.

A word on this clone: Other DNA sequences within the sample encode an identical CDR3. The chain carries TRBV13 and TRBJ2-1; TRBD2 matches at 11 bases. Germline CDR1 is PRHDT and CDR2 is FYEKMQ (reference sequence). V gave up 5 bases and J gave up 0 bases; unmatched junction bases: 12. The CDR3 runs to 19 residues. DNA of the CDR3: TGTGCCAGCAGCCTGAGGCTAGCGGGGGGCACTAGCTCCTACAATGAGCAGTTCTTC. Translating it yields CASSLRLAGGTSSYNEQFF.

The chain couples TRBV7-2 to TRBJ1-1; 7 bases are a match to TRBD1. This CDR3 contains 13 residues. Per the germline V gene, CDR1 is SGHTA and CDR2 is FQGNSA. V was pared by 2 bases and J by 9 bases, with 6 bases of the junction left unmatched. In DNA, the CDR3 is TGTGCCAGCAGCTTATACAGGGGCCCTAAAGCTTTCTTT. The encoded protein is CASSLYRGPKAFF.

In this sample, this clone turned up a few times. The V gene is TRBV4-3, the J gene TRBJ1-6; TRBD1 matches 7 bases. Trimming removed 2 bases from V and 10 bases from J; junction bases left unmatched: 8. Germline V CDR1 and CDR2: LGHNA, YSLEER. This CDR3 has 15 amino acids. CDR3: CASSQRAGGRSPLHF. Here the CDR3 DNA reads TGCGCCAGCAGCCAACGTGCAGGGGGTAGATCACCCCTCCACTTT.

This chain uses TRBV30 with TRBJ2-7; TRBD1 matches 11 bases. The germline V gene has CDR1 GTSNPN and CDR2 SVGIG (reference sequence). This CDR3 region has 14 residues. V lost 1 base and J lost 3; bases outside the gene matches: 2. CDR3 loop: CAWSDGTGGYEQYF. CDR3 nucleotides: TGTGCCTGGAGTGACGGGACAGGGGGCTACGAGCAGTACTTC.

CDR3 DNA sequence: TGCGCCAGCAGTGAATTAAGCTTTGAGAATGAGCAGTTCTTC. This codes for CASSELSFENEQFF. The chain couples TRBV10-1 to TRBJ2-1, with no clear D. Germline assignment: CDR1 WNHNN and CDR2 SYGVQD (reference sequence). The CDR3 length is 14 residues. With 3 bases removed from V and 7 bases from J, the gap between germline ends came to 13 bases.

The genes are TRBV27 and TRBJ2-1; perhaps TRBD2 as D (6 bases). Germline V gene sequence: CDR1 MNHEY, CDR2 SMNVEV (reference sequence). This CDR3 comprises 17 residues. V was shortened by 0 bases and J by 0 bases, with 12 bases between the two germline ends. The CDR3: CASSLSRTKASYNEQFF. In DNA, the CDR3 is TGTGCCAGCAGTTTATCCAGGACTAAGGCCTCCTACAATGAGCAGTTCTTC.

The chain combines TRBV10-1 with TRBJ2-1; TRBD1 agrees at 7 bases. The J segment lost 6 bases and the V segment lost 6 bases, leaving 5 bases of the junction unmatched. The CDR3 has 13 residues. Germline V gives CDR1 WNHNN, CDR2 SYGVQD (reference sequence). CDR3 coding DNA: TGCGCCAGCAGAAGCTCAGGGGGCAATGAGCAGTTCTTC. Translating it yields CASRSSGGNEQFF.

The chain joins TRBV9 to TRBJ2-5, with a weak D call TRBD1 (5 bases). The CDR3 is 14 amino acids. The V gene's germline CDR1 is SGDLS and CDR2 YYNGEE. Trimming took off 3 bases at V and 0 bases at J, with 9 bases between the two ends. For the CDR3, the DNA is TGTGCCAGCAGCGAAGGGGATTACCAAGAGACCCAGTACTTC. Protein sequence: CASSEGDYQETQYF.

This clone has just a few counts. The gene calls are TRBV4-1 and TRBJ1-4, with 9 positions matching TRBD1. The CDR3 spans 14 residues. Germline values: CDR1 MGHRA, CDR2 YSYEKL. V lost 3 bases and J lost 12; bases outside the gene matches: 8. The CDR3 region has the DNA TGCGCCAGCAGCCAGGGGGACAGGGAAAGGGAACTGTTTTTT. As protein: CASSQGDRERELFF.

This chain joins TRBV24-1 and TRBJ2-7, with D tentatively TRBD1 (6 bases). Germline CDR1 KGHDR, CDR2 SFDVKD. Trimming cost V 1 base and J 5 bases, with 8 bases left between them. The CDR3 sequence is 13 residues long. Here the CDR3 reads CATSDFRGDEQYF. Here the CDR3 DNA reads TGTGCCACCAGTGATTTCAGGGGCGACGAGCAGTACTTC.

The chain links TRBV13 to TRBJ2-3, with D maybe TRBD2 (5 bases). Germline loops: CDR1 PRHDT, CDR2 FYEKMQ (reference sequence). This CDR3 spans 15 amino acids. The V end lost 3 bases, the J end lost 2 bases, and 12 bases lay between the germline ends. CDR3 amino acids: CASSFLSEHTDTQYF. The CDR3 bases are TGTGCCAGCAGCTTCCTTAGCGAGCACACAGATACGCAGTATTTT.

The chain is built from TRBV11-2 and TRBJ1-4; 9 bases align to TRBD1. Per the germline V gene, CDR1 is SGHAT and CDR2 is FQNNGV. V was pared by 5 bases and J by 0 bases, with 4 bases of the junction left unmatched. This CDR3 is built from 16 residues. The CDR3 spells CASSATGGATNEKLFF. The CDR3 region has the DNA TGTGCCAGCAGCGCGACAGGGGGGGCAACTAATGAAAAACTGTTTTTT.

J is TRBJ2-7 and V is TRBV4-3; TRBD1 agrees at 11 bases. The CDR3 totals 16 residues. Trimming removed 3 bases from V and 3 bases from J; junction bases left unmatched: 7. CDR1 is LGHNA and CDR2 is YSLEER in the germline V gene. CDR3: CASSHDPGTGGYEQYF. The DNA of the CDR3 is TGCGCCAGCAGCCACGATCCAGGGACAGGGGGCTACGAGCAGTACTTC.

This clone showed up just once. DNA of the CDR3: TGTGCCAGCAGACTCAGGGGCCTTAATGAAAAACTGTTTTTT. This gives the protein CASRLRGLNEKLFF. This chain uses TRBV2 with TRBJ1-4; maybe TRBD1 (6 bases). The CDR3 contains 14 residues. The V and J ends lost 6 bases and 4 bases respectively, with 12 bases between them. CDR1 is SNHLY and CDR2 is FYNNEI in the germline V gene.

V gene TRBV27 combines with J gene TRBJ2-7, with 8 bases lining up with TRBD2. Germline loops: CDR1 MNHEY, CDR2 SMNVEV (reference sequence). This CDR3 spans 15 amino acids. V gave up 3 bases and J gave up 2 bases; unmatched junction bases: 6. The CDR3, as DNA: TGTGCCAGCAGTTTGGCGGGGGGCGTCACCTACGAGCAGTACTTC. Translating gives CASSLAGGVTYEQYF.